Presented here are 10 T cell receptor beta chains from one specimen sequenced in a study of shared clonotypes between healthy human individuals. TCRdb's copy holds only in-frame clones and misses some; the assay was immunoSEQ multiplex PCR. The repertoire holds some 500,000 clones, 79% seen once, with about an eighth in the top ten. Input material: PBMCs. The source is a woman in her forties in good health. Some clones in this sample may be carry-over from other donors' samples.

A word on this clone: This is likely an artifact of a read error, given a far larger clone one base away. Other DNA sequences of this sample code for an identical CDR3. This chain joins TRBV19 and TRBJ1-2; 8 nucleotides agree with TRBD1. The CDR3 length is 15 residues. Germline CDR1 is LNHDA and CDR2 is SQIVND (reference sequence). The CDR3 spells CASSIGTGANYGYTF. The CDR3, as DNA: TGTGCCAGCAGTATCGGGACAGGAGCTAACTATGGCTACACCTTC.

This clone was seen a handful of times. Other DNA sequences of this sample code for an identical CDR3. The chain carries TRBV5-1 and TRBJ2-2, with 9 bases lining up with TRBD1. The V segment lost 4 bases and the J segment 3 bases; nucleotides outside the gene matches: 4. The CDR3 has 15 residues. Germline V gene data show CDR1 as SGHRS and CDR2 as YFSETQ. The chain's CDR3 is CASSLTGGYTGELFF. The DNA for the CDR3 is TGCGCCAGCAGCCTGACAGGGGGTTACACCGGGGAGCTGTTTTTT.

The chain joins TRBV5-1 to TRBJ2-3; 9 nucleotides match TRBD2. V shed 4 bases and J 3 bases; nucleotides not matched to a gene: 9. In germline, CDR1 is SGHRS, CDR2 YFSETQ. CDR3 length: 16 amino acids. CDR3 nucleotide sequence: TGCGCCAGCAGCCGGCGGGCTAGCGGGACAACAGATACGCAGTATTTT. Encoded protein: CASSRRASGTTDTQYF.

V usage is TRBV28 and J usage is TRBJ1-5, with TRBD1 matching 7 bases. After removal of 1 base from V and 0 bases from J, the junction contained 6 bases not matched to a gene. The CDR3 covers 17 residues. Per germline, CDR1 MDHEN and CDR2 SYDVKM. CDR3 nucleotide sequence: TGTGCCAGCAGTTTATTCGGGACAGTCAATAGCAATCAGCCCCAGCATTTT. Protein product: CASSLFGTVNSNQPQHF.

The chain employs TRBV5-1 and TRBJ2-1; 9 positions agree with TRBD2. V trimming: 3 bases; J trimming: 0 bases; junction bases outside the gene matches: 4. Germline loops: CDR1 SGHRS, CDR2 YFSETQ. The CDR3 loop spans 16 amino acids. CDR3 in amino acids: CASSYKREVSYNEQFF. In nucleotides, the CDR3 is TGCGCCAGCAGCTACAAGCGGGAGGTCTCCTACAATGAGCAGTTCTTC.

CDR3 DNA sequence: TGTGCCAGCACCCCGTGGGACAGCAGCAATCAGCCCCAGCATTTT. Its protein is CASTPWDSSNQPQHF. The V and J genes are TRBV28 and TRBJ1-5; TRBD1 aligns across 7 bases. The trim removed 7 bases at V and 1 base at J, leaving 7 bases unmatched. Per germline, CDR1 MDHEN and CDR2 SYDVKM. This CDR3 comprises 15 residues.

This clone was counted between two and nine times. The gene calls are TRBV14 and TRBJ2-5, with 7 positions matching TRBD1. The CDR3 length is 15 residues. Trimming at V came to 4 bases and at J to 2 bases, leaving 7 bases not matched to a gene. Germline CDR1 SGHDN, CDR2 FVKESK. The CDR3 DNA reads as TGTGCCAGCAGCCCCTCCCGACAGGGACAAGAGACCCAGTACTTC. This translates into CASSPSRQGQETQYF.

CDR3 loop: CASSLGTTLTGELFF. CDR3 in DNA: TGTGCCAGCAGCTTGGGGACTACCCTGACCGGGGAGCTGTTTTTT. The genes are TRBV7-2 and TRBJ2-2, with 7 bases matching TRBD2. This CDR3 contains 15 residues. Germline CDR1 SGHTA, CDR2 FQGNSA. Trimming at V came to 3 bases and at J to 5 bases, leaving 6 bases not matched to a gene.

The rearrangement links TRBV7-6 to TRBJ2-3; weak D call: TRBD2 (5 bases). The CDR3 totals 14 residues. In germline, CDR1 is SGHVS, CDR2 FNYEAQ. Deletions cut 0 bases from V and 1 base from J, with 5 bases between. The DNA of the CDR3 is TGTGCCAGCAGCTTAGCGGGAGGCACAGATACGCAGTATTTT. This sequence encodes CASSLAGGTDTQYF.

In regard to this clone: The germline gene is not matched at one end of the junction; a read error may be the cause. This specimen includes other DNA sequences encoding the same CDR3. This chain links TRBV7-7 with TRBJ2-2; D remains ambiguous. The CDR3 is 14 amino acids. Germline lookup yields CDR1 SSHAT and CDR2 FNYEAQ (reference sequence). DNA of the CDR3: TGTGCTAGCAGCTTGGATACGAACACCGGGGAGCTGTTTTTT. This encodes CASSLDTNTGELFF.